The clone carrying this T cell receptor (beta chain) was seen a few times. Antigen unknown. The sample comes from a study of CD8 T cells in ankylosing spondylitis. Study results and limitations: Before this, some motif variants had been reported in reactive arthritis synovial fluid and blood. Disease-linked clones were CD8+ and relatively rare in peripheral blood. In ankylosing spondylitis blood, a motif of about 8 highly homologous TCR beta variants appeared characteristic. Reported data indicate significant enrichment of disease-linked clones within matched ankylosing spondylitis synovial fluid.

CDR1 and CDR2 from the germline V gene are SGHTA and FQGNSA. The CDR3 consists of 12 residues. Quantitative molecular-barcoded 5'-RACE generated the TCR beta libraries. TCRdb redid the calling of the 5' RACE reads with MiXCR, one entry per CDR3 protein. Of about 540,000 distinct CDR3 sequences listed, about 13% are singletons. The chain joins TRBV7-2 to TRBJ2-3; 8 nucleotides agree with TRBD2. The sequenced sample was blood, either unsorted or a sorted T cell fraction (not recorded which). The clonotype was recovered from a male donor with ankylosing spondylitis. This chain's CDR3 is CGSGSDTDTQYF. In nucleotides, the CDR3 is TGTGGGAGCGGGAGTGACACAGATACGCAGTATTTT.